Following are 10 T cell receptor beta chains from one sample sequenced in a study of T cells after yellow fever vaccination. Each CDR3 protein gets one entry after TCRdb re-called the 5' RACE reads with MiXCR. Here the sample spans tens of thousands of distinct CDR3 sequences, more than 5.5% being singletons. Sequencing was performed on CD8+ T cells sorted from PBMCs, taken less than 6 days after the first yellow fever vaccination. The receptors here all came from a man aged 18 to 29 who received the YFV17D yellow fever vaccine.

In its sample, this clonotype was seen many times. DNA of the CDR3: TGTGCCAGCAGTTACAATGGGGCTAATGAGCAGTTCTTC. This codes for CASSYNGANEQFF. This chain uses TRBV6-5 with TRBJ2-1; perhaps TRBD1 as D (5 bases). Germline assignment: CDR1 MNHEY and CDR2 SVGAGI. Trimming removed 2 bases from V and 7 bases from J, with 9 bases in between. The CDR3 is made up of 13 amino acids.

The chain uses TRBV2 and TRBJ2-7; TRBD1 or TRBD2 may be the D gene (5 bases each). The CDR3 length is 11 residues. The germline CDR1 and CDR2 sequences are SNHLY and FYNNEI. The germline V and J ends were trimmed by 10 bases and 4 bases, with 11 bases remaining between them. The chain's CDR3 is CATRDGYEQYF. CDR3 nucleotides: TGTGCCACCCGGGACGGTTACGAGCAGTACTTC.

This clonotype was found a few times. CDR3 sequence: CSARFRDTGELFF. CDR3 bases: TGCAGTGCTAGGTTTAGAGACACCGGGGAGCTGTTTTTT. J is TRBJ2-2 and V is TRBV20-1, with no clear D. The germline gives CDR1 DFQATT, CDR2 SNEGSKA (reference sequence). Trimming took 3 bases from V and 3 from J, leaving 8 bases between them. This CDR3 has 13 amino acids.

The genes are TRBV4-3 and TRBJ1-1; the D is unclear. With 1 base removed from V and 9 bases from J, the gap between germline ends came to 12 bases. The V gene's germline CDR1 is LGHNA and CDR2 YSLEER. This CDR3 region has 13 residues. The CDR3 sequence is CASSQVVGQQAFF. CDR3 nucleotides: TGCGCCAGCAGCCAAGTGGTTGGGCAGCAAGCTTTCTTT.

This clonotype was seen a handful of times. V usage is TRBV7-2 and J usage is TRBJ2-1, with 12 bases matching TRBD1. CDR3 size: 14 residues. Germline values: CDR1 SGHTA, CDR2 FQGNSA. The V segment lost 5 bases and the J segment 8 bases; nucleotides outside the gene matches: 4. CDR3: CASSGTGGRDEQFF. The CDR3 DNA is TGTGCCAGCAGCGGGACAGGGGGCAGGGATGAGCAGTTCTTC.

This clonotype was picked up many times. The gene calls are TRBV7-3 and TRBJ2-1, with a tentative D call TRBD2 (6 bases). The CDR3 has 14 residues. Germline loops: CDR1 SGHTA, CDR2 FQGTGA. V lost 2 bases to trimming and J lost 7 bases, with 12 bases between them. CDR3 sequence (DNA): TGTGCCAGCAGCTTAGTCGGGGGAGGTAATGAGCAGTTCTTC. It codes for CASSLVGGGNEQFF.

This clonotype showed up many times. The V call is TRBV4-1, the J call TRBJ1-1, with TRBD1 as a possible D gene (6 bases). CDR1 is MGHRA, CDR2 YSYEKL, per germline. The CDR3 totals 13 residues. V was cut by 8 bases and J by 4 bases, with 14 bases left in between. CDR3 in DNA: TGCGCCAGCTCCCCGGGGGGGCGCACTGAAGCTTTCTTT. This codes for CASSPGGRTEAFF.

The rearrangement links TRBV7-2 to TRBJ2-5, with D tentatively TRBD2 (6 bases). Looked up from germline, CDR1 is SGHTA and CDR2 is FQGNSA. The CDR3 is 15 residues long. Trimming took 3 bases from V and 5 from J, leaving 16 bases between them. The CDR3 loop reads CASSFGQRGWETQYF. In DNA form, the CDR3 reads TGTGCCAGCAGCTTTGGTCAACGGGGGTGGGAGACCCAGTACTTC.

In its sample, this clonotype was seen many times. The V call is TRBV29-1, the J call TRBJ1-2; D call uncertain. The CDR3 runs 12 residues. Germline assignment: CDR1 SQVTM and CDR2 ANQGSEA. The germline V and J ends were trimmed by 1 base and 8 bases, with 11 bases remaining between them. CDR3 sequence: CSVEGLALGYTF. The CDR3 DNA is TGCAGCGTTGAAGGACTAGCCCTCGGCTACACCTTC.

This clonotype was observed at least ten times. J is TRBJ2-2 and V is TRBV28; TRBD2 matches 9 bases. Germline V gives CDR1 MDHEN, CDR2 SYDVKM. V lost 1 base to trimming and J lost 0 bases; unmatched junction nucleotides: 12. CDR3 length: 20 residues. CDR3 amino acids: CASSLFHRTSVITNTGELFF. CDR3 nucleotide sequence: TGTGCCAGCAGTTTATTCCACCGGACTAGCGTAATCACGAACACCGGGGAGCTGTTTTTT.